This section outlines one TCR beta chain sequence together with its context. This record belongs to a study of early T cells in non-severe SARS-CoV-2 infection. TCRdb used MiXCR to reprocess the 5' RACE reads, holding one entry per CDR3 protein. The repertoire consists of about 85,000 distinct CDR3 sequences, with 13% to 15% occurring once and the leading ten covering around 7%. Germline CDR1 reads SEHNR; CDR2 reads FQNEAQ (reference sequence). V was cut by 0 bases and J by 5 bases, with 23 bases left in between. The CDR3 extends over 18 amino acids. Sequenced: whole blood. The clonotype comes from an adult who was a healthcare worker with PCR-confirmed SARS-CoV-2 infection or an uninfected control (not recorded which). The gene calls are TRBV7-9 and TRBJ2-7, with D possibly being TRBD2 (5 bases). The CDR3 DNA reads TGTGCCAGCAGCTTAGCTAGAGGGATTAACACCCTAGGTCACGAGCAGTACTTC. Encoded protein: CASSLARGINTLGHEQYF.